Included here is one T cell receptor (beta chain) sequence, with context. A multiplex PCR was run with 60 Vbeta primers and 13 Jbeta primers. Profiled with immunoSEQ multiplex PCR; TCRdb holds only in-frame clones, not every one. Of roughly 150,000 clones detected, approximately 71% appear once; the ten largest clones hold 10%. The sample comes from a study of cytomegalovirus exposure and HLA in healthy donors. CDR1 is SEHNR and CDR2 is FQNEAQ in the germline V gene (reference sequence). The germline V and J ends were trimmed by 1 base and 5 bases, with 4 bases remaining between them. CDR3 length equals 12 residues. Everyone who donated was a healthy bone marrow donor.

The sequenced sample consisted of PBMCs. This rearrangement joins TRBV7-9 to TRBJ2-3; D uncertain. This TCR was recovered from a man between 25 and 39 years old in good health and CMV-seropositive. The CDR3 loop reads CASSLDLDTQYF. CDR3 in DNA: TGTGCCAGCAGCTTAGACTTAGATACGCAGTATTTT. Full variable domain (rest looked up from reference TRBV7-9 and TRBJ2-3): DTGVSQNPRHKITKRGQNVTFRCDPISEHNRLYWYRQTLGQGPEFLTYFQNEAQLEKSRLLSDRFSAERPKGSFSTLEIQRTEQGDSAMYLCASSLDLDTQYFGPGTRLTVL.